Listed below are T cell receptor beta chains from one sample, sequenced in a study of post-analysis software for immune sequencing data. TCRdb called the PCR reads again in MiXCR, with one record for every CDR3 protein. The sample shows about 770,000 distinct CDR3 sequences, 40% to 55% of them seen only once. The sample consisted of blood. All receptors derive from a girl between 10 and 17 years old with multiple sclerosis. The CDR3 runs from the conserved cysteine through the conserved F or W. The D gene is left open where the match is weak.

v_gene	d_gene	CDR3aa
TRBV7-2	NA	CASSLAVVDYEQYF
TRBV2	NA	CASSRRAVSTEAFF
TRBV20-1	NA	CSAVLDSTYEQYF
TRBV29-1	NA	CSGAPGAYGYTF
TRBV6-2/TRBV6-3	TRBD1	CASSFLQGQETQYF
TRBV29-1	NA	CSSKEGAETQYF
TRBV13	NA	CASSPDQPQTADTQYF
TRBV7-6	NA	CASSFGLGTSYEQYF
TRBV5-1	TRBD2	CASAGLAPYNEQFF
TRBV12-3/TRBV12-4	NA	CASSIRVGPNTEAFF
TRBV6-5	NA	CASSIVQGGNQPQHF
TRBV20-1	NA	CSARHQNREQYF
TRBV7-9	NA	CASSLDRPGETQYF
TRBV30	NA	CAWSVRGELQHF
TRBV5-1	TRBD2	CASSLEREANEQFF
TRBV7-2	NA	CASSSRPLSALYNEQFF
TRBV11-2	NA	CASSLDSGLVYEQFF
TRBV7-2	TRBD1	CASSSPNTGTDEQYF
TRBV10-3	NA	CAISETGQYNEQFF
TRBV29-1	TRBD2	CSVVPGGDKNEQFF
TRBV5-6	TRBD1	CASSLMGQPNTEAFF
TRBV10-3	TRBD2	CAIGLAGASYNEQFF
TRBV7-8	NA	CASRRAGAGGELFF
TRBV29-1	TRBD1	CSALDRGPVYEQYF
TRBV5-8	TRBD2	CASSLVLAGLLGGEQYF
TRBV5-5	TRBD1	CASSKGTGGNYGYTF
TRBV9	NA	CASSVGPRGGETQYF
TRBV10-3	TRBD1	CAIREPGQGSYEQYF
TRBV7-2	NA	CASSLSGPGLDTQYF
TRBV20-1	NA	CSAETVTYIQYF
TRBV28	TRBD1	CASSTAAGGSEQYF
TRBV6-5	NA	CASSYALGEVYEQYF
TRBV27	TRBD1	CASSAQKTGLVLYGYTF
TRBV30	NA	CAWSSNYGYTF
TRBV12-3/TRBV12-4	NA	CASTHSDTTYEQYF
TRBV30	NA	CAWSVGGEGYNEQFF
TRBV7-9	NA	CASRRGASITF
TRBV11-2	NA	CASSFGRLEQYF
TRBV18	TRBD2	CASSPGVSGRSNEQFF
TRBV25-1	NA	CASSEYFSDSGGMGEQYF
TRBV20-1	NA	CSGKTGGNYEQYF
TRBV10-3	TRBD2	CANSALAGGTDTQYF
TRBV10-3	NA	CAISESIDKNTEAFF
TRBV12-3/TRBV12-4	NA	CASGLTFPGSYNEQFF
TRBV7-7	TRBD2	CASTPNSGRSTDTQYF